This T cell receptor (beta chain) was sequenced for a study of monozygotic twins with inflammatory bowel disease. This CDR3 has 14 residues. Germline-derived CDR1 and CDR2 are SGHTA and FQGNSA. Donors each contributed one blood sample measuring 2 to 2.5 ml. Whole blood without T cell sorting served as the source of isolated total RNA. Nested PCRs of around 15 and 10 cycles, two in total, were run on TCRalpha and TCRbeta cDNA. No DNA is given; TCRdb re-called the 5' RACE reads and lists each CDR3 protein once. Reported are a few hundred thousand distinct CDR3 sequences; the ten largest clones contain approximately 1.6%.

Source material: blood. The J gene is TRBJ2-7, the V gene TRBV7-2; the D call from TCRdb, TRBD1, cannot be confirmed without DNA. The TCR was taken from a human donor with ulcerative colitis or Crohn's disease, or a healthy co-twin of an affected twin (not recorded which). CDR3 amino acids: CASNPGRTSYEQYF.